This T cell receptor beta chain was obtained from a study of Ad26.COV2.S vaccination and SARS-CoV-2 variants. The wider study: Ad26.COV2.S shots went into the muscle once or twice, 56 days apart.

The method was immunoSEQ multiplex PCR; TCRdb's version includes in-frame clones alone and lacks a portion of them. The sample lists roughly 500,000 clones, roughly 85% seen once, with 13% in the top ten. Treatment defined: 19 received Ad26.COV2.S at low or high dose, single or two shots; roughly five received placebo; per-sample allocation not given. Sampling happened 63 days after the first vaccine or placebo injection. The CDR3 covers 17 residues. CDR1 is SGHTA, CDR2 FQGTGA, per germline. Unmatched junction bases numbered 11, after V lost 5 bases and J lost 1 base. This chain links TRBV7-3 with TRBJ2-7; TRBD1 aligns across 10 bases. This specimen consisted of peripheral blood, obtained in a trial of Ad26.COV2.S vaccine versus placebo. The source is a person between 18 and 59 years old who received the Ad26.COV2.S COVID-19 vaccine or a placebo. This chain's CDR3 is CASSPLTGGARSYEQYF. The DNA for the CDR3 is TGTGCCAGCAGCCCTCTGACAGGGGGCGCCCGGTCCTACGAGCAGTACTTC. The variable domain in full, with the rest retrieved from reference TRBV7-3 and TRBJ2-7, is GAGVSQTPSNKVTEKGKYVELRCDPISGHTALYWYRQSLGQGPEFLIYFQGTGAADDSGLPNDRFFAVRPEGSVSTLKIQRTERGDSAVYLCASSPLTGGARSYEQYFGPGTRLTVT.